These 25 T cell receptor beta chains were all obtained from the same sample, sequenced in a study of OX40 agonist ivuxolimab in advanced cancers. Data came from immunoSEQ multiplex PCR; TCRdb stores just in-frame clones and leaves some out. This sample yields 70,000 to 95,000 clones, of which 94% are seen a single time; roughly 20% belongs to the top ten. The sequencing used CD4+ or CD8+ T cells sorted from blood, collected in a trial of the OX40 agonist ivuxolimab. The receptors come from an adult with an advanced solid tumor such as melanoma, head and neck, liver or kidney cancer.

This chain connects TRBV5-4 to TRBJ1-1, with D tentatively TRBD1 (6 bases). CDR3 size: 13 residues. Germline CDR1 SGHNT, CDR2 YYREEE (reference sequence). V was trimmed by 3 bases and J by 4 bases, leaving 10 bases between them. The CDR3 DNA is TGTGCCAGCAGCTGGGACACCAGCACTGAAGCTTTCTTT. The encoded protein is CASSWDTSTEAFF.

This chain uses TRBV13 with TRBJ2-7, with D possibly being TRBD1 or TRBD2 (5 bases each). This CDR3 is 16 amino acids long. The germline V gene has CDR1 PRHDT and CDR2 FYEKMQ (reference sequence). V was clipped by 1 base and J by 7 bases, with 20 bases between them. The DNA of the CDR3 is TGTGCCAGCAGCTTAGCCGGGACCTACGAGGAGCTAGAGCAGTACTTC. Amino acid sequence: CASSLAGTYEELEQYF.

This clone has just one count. CDR3 residues: CASSLAGGWDGELFF. The CDR3 nucleotides are TGTGCCAGCAGCTTGGCAGGGGGCTGGGACGGGGAGCTGTTTTTT. This chain uses TRBV5-4 with TRBJ2-2; TRBD1 agrees at 8 bases. V was clipped by 0 bases and J by 7 bases; unmatched bases: 5. CDR1 SGHNT and CDR2 YYREEE come from the germline V gene (reference sequence). The CDR3 consists of 15 residues.

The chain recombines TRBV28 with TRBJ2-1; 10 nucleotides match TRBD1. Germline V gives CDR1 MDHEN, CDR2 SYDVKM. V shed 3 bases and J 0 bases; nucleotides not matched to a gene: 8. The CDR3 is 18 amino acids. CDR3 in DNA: TGTGCCAGCAGTTTGCGGACAGGGGGTTTTAGCTCCTACAATGAGCAGTTCTTC. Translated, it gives CASSLRTGGFSSYNEQFF.

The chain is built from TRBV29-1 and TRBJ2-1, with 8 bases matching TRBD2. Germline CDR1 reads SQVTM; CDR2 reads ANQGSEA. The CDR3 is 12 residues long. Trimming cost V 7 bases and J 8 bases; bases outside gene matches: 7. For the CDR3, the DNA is TGCAGCGCCTTAGCGGGGAGTTATGAGCAGTTCTTC. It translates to CSALAGSYEQFF.

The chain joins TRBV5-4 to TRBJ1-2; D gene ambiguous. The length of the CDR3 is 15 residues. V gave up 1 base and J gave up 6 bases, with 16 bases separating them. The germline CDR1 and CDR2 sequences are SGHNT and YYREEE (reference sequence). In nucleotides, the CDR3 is TGTGCCAGCAGCTTGTGGATGCCGGGATTAGATGGCTACACCTTC. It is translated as CASSLWMPGLDGYTF.

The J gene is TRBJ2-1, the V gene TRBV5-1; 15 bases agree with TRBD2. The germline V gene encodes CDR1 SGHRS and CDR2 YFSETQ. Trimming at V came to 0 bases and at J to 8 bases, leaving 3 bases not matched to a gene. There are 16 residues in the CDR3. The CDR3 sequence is CASSLAGTSGRYEQFF. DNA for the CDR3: TGCGCCAGCAGCTTGGCGGGGACTAGCGGGAGGTATGAGCAGTTCTTC.

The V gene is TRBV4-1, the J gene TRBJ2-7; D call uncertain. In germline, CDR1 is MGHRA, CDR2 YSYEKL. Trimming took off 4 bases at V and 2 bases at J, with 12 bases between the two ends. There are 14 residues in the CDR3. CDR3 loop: CASSPGLRPYEQYF. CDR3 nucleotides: TGCGCCAGCAGCCCGGGCTTGAGGCCCTACGAGCAGTACTTC.

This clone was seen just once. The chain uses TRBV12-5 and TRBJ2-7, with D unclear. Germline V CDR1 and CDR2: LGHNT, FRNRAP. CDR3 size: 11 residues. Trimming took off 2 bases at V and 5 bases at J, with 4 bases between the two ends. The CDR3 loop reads CASGLRDEQYF. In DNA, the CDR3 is TGTGCTAGTGGTTTGAGGGACGAGCAGTACTTC.

CDR3 sequence (DNA): TGTGCCAGCTCGGCTAGCTCCTACGAGCAGTACTTC. It codes for CASSASSYEQYF. The V and J genes are TRBV27 and TRBJ2-5; D is ambiguous. The J call is uncertain, as TRBJ2-7 better fits the DNA end. The CDR3 is 12 amino acids. Germline assignment: CDR1 MNHEY and CDR2 SMNVEV (reference sequence).

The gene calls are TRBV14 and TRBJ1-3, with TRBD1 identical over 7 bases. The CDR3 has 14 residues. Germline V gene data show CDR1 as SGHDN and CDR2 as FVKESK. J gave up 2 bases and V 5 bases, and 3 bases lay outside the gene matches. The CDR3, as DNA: TGTGCCAGCAGCTTCGGGACAGCTGGAAACACCATATATTTT. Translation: CASSFGTAGNTIYF.

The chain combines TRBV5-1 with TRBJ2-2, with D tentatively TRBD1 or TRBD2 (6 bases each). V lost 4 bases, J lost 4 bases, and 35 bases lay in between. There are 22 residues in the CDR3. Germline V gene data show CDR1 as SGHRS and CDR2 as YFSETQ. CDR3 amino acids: CASSPQISPQDLYRGRTGELFF. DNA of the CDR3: TGCGCCAGCAGCCCTCAAATAAGCCCACAAGACCTATATCGGGGGCGCACCGGGGAGCTGTTTTTT.

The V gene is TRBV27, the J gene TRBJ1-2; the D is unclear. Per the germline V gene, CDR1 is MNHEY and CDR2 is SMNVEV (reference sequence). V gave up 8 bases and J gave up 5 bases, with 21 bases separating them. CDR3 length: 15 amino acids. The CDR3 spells CASLQSPGSVYGYTF. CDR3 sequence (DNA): TGTGCCAGCCTCCAATCCCCGGGGTCAGTTTATGGCTACACCTTC.

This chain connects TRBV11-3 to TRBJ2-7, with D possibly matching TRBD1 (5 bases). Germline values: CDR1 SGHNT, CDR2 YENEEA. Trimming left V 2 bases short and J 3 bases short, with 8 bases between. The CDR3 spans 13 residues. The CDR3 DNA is TGTGCCAGCAGCTTAAGGGGCAGCTACGAGCAGTACTTC. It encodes CASSLRGSYEQYF.

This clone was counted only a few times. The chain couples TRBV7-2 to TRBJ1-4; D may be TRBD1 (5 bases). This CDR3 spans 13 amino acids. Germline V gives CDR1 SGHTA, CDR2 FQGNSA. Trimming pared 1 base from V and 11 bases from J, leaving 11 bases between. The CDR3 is CASSLDLWGKLFF. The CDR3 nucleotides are TGTGCCAGCAGCTTAGACCTGTGGGGGAAACTGTTTTTT.

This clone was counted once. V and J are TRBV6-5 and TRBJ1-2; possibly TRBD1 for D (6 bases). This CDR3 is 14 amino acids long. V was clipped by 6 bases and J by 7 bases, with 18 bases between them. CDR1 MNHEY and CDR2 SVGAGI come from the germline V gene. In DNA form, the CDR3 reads TGTGCCAGCAGCCACGATGGGGGCATCGCTGGCTACACCTTC. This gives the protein CASSHDGGIAGYTF.

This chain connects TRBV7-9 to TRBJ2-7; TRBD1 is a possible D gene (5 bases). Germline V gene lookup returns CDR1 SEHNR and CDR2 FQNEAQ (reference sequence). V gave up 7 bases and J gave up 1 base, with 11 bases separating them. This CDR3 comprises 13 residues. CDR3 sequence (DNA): TGTGCCAGCATGGGGCCAGATTCCTACGAGCAGTACTTC. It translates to CASMGPDSYEQYF.

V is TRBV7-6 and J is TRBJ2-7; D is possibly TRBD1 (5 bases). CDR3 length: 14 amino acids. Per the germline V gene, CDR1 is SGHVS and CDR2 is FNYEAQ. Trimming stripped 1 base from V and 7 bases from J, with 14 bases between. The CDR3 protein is CASSLDPPRTEQYF. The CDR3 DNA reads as TGTGCCAGCAGCTTAGACCCCCCCCGGACAGAGCAGTACTTC.

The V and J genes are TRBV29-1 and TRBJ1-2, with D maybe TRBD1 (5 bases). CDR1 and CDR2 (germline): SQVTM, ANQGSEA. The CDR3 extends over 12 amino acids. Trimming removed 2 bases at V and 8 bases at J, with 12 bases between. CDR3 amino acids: CSVEPWDVGYTF. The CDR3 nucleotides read TGCAGCGTTGAACCTTGGGACGTCGGCTACACCTTC.

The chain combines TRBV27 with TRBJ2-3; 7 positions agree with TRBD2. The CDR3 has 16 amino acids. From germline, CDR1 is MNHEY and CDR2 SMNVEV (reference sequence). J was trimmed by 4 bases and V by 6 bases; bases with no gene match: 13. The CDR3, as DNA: TGTGCCAGCAGAAGGTTAGGCGGGAGTATGGCAGATACGCAGTATTTT. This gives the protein CASRRLGGSMADTQYF.

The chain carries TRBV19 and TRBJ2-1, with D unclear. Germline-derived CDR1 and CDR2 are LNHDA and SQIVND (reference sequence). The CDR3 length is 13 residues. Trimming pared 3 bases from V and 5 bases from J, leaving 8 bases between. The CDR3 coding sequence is TGTGCCAGTAGTATTGGCATGAACAATGAGCAGTTCTTC. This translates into CASSIGMNNEQFF.

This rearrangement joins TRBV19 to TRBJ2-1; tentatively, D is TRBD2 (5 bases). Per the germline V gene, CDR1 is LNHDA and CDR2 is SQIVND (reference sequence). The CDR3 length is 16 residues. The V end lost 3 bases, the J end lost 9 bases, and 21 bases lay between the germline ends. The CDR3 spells CASSMISAWGEGEQFF. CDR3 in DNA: TGTGCCAGTAGTATGATCTCCGCCTGGGGAGAGGGTGAGCAGTTCTTC.

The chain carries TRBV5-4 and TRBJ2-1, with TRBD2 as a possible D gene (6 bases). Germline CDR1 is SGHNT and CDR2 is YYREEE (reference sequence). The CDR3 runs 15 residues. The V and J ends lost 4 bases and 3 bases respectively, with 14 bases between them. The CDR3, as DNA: TGTGCCAGCAGCCCGTGGAGGGCGGACTACAATGAGCAGTTCTTC. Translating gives CASSPWRADYNEQFF.

Written as DNA, the CDR3 is TGTGCCAGCAGCGACCAAGGCGGCACTGAAGCTTTCTTT. This sequence encodes CASSDQGGTEAFF. This rearrangement joins TRBV6-5 to TRBJ1-1; D remains ambiguous. The CDR3 sequence is 13 residues long. Germline V gene data show CDR1 as MNHEY and CDR2 as SVGAGI. The ends were cut back, 6 bases at V and 4 bases at J, with 12 bases in the middle.

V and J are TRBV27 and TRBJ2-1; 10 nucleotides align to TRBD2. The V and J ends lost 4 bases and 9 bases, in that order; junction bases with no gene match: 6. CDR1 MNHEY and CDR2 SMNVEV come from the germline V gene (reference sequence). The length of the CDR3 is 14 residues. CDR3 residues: CASSSSGRRTEQFF. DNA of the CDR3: TGTGCCAGCAGTTCTAGCGGGAGACGGACTGAGCAGTTCTTC.